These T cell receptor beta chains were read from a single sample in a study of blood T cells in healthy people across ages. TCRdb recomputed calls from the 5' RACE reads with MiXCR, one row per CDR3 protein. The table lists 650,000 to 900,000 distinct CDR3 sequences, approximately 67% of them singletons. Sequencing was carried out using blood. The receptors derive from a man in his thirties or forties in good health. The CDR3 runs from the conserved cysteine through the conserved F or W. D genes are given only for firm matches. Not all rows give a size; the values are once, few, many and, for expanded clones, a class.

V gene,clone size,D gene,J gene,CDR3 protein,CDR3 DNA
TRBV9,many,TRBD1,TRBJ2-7,CASSPQTGIDNEQYF,TGTGCCAGCAGCCCCCAGACAGGGATTGACAACGAGCAGTACTTC
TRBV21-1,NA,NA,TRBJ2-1,CASSKNRNTVFRGAPYNEQFF,TGTGCCAGCAGCAAAAATCGGAACACAGTATTTAGGGGGGCCCCCTACAATGAGCAGTTCTTC
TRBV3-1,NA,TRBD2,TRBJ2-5,CASSQGPGLAGIQETQYF,TGTGCCAGCAGCCAAGGTCCCGGGCTAGCGGGGATACAAGAGACCCAGTACTTC
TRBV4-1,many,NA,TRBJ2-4,CASSQERSQLIAKNIQYF,TGCGCCAGCAGCCAAGAAAGGTCGCAGCTGATAGCCAAAAACATTCAGTACTTC
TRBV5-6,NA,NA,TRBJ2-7,CASSLELATYEQYF,TGTGCCAGCAGCTTGGAACTAGCTACCTACGAGCAGTACTTC
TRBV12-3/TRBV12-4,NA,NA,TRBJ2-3,CASAPRTDTQYF,TGTGCCAGTGCCCCACGCACAGATACGCAGTATTTT
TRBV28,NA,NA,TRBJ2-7,CASNGNAAGAYEQYF,TGTGCCAGCAACGGCAACGCGGCAGGGGCCTACGAGCAGTACTTC
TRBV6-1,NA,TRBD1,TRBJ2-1,CASSVEDRAYEQFF,TGTGCCAGCAGTGTGGAGGACAGGGCCTATGAGCAGTTCTTC
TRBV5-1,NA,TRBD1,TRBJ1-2,CASRQTPGQLYGYTF,TGCGCCAGCAGACAGACTCCGGGACAGCTCTATGGCTACACCTTC
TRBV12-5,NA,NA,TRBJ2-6,CASADSGANVLTF,TGTGCTAGTGCCGACTCTGGGGCCAACGTCCTGACTTTC
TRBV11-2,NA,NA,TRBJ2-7,CASSLGGTDLEQYF,TGTGCCAGCAGCTTAGGGGGGACCGATCTCGAGCAGTACTTC